This T cell receptor beta chain was captured by sequencing in a study of neurological immune-mediated disorders (dated by TCRdb to between 2019 and 2020). In the study overall: Among the roughly 34 multiple sclerosis patients, relapsing-remitting MS was present in approximately 31 and secondary progressive MS was present in 3. Peripheral blood TCR-beta repertoires from HTLV-I-associated myelopathy (HAM/TSP) patients, multiple sclerosis patients and healthy controls were compared by UMI-based sequencing. The approximately 100 TCR-beta libraries included longitudinal samples, technical triplicates and paired sorted CD4+ and CD8+ T-cell subsets alongside PBMC samples. The cohort was made up of some 70 subjects, consisting of 15 or so HAM/TSP patients, around 35 multiple sclerosis patients and 20 healthy controls.

V is pared back by 4 bases and J by 6 bases, with 13 bases lying between the germline termini. The germline V gene encodes CDR1 DFQATT and CDR2 SNEGSKA (reference sequence). Reading from cysteine to phenylalanine, the CDR3 counts 13 amino acids. Left in the record is the CDR3 DNA by itself, 39 bases read in frame from the first base. cDNA was synthesized by template-switch 5'RACE using a primer carrying a 10-nucleotide random unique molecular identifier by which each TCR transcript was tagged. Every sequencing run covered 15-18 subjects and yielded more than 170 million TCR-beta sequences. Total RNA was extracted with the RNeasy kit. TCR-beta VDJ regions were amplified with primers for the TCR constant region and the 5'RACE anchor, using the KAPA Real-time Library Amplification kit. A first PCR added sample indexes and Illumina adaptors, after which a second PCR increased the library yield. After Ampure bead purification, the TCR product of roughly 650 bp was size-selected on a 2% E-gel SizeSelection system. Before pooling, libraries had their quality checked on a Bioanalyzer, their concentration measured with Qubit, and their quantity determined with the Kapa Library Quantification kit. An Illumina HiSeq 2500 sequenced the libraries paired-end 2 x 150 bp. To increase sequence diversity, roughly 23-30% phiX was spiked into each library pool. As for how the authors treated the data: Quality-filtered reads were processed with the UMI-based MiGEC pipeline, and over 90% of raw TCR sequences were removed by the MiGEC pipeline during error correction. IMGT germline references were used for aligning VDJ genes, and each clonotype was defined as a unique CDR3 amino acid sequence together with its V-J genes. Clonal expansion, Shannon diversity, and CDR3 relatedness (CalcPairwiseDistances, ClusterSamples) were evaluated with VDJtools, and phylogenetic trees were built with CLCbio workbench. Expanded clones were defined as having at least 8 unique UMIs, based on coefficient-of-variation modelling across technical triplicates. TCRdb trimmed public reads at Q25 via fastp, called clones via MiXCR and kept in-frame beta chains. Each entry merges the rows of one CDR3 protein and shows their most common DNA and genes. The V and J calls were not made by the authors but by TCRdb's processing. The sample data list about 35,000 distinct CDR3 sequences, and roughly 3.8% of these were observed just once. The ten largest make up roughly 2% of the sample.

This clonotype was counted between two and nine times. Its antigen is currently not known. No base quality information exists; no much larger clone differs at one position. Overall results and qualifications from the work: TCR clonal expansion was highest in HAM/TSP patients and lowest in MS patients, with MS patients falling below even healthy controls. The MS cluster showed no association with clinical or MRI features, and the authors stated that larger cohorts are needed. In a phylogenetic analysis, the repertoires of 18 out of 34 MS patients fell into a single cluster of related CDR3 sequences, pointing to a possible signature at the repertoire level. Expanded clones from different subjects shared no identical CDR3 amino acid sequences, which suggests that TCR-beta repertoires were private in all groups.

For unsorted PBMC libraries, 2 million PBMCs were used after storage in RNAlater at -80 degrees C until RNA extraction. The multiple sclerosis patients were enrolled in a US clinical protocol that evaluated disease progression with magnetic resonance imaging. Peripheral blood was subjected to Ficoll-Hypaque density gradient centrifugation to isolate PBMCs, which were then cryopreserved in liquid nitrogen. The sequence was obtained from a man aged 30 to 45 with multiple sclerosis. The material sequenced was PBMCs. The chain is encoded by TRBV20-1 joined to TRBJ2-1; TRBD2 is perhaps the D gene, given 7 matching bases. The CDR3 protein: CSATGEGGNEQFF. The DNA sequence is as follows: TGCAGTGCTACCGGGGAGGGGGGCAATGAGCAGTTCTTC.